This section outlines one T cell receptor beta chain sequence together with its context. The CDR3 has 16 residues. V lost 2 bases and J lost 1, with 11 bases in between. Germline CDR1 is KGHSH and CDR2 is LQKENI. This specimen comes from a study of blood T cell repertoires in COVID-19. Study overall: COVID-19 samples from acute and convalescent phases originated in the United States, Italy and Spain. From T cells, B-cell-depleted T cells, or PBMCs came the material, which was cDNA or gDNA.

Original processing notes: Amplification from reference gene primers served as the basis for estimated nucleated cell counts. Repertoires were generated with immunoSEQ multiplex PCR, while TCRdb's copy carries only in-frame clones and drops some. V, J and clone size were drawn from that table, and D and trimming were deduced from the DNA. The table shows over 5,000 clones, with roughly 88% occurring only once. The sequence derives from a man aged 55 to 69 with acute or convalescent COVID-19. The genes are TRBV18 and TRBJ2-2; tentatively, D is TRBD1 (5 bases). Sequencing used peripheral blood. In DNA, the CDR3 is TGTGCCAGCTCACCAGCAGGGCCCCTGAACACCGGGGAGCTGTTTTTT. This encodes CASSPAGPLNTGELFF.